This is a list of T cell receptor beta chains from one sample in a study of T cell repertoires in cytomegalovirus infection. TCRdb fed the reads into MiXCR, producing one record per CDR3 protein. The sample shows almost 550,000 distinct CDR3 sequences, 16% of them seen only once. Sequencing was carried out using CD8+ T cells from PBMCs. These receptors were taken from a human donor in good health (CMV status not recorded). Some clones in this sample may be carry-over from other donors' samples. The conserved cysteine and the conserved F or W are not part of the CDR3 here.

>TRBV7-6|TRBJ2-2
ASSPRPSGSVGELF
>TRBV2|TRBJ2-5
ASSEGLAGTRTQY
>TRBV6-6|TRBJ2-7
ASSPPPTSECCEQY
>TRBV27|TRBJ1-5
ASSLTGVNQPQH
>TRBV6-7|TRBJ2-7
ASSYSKGEAYEQY
>TRBV7-3|TRBJ2-5
ASSSSSGGAWETQY
>TRBV25-1|TRBJ1-2
ASGNPGGRDGANYGYT
>TRBV9|TRBJ1-4
ASSPTGGSNEKLF
>TRBV27|TRBJ2-7
ASSPTSGRSSYEQY
>TRBV9|TRBJ2-2
ASSVAVGPGELF
>TRBV27|TRBJ2-3
ASRDGRIPSTDTQY
>TRBV5-1|TRBJ1-6
ASSKDRGNNSPLH
>TRBV15|TRBJ1-2
ATSHAATANYGYT
>TRBV27|TRBJ1-2
ASSPRRRDGYT
>TRBV7-3|TRBJ2-1
ASSLSLAGGYNEQF
>TRBV24-1|TRBJ1-2
ATSDLAGIGYT
>TRBV6-1|TRBJ2-1
ASSEAHRSNEQF
>TRBV19|TRBJ2-3
ASSVGLALGTDTQY
>TRBV6-5|TRBJ2-1
ASSYSRAGREIHEQF
>TRBV27|TRBJ2-3
ATSSRSDTQY
>TRBV5-1|TRBJ2-5
ASSLAGTMETQY
>TRBV19|TRBJ1-5
ASSHDRQAGQPQH
>TRBV28|TRBJ2-1
ASSLALAGYDNEQF
>TRBV27|TRBJ1-2
ASSSPTVGGAGLGYT
>TRBV7-9|TRBJ2-1
AAGGSLRNEQF
>TRBV13|TRBJ1-2
ASSFSGDRYYGYT
>TRBV27|TRBJ2-7
ASSLAQPSYEQY
>TRBV28|TRBJ2-6
ATAVLGDSGANVLT
>TRBV7-3|TRBJ2-1
ASSPGTHEQF
>TRBV5-1|TRBJ2-7
ASRNHRAPVEQY
>TRBV20-1|TRBJ2-1
SARGTSGHNEQF
>TRBV7-9|TRBJ1-1
ASPILTTKEAF
>TRBV3-1|TRBJ1-1
ASSQDIDRVGNTEAF
>TRBV4-1|TRBJ2-1
ASTRLAGVLNNEQF
>TRBV25-1|TRBJ2-5
ASSGRGALETQY
>TRBV3-1|TRBJ2-3
ASSQEAIWVGNTDTQY
>TRBV12-3/TRBV12-4|TRBJ1-5
ASSSNTVYQPQH
>TRBV2|TRBJ2-1
ASSEWGGPYNEQF
>TRBV19|TRBJ2-7
ASSIAGQGTYEQY
>TRBV7-8|TRBJ2-1
ASSLKYSSSYNEQF
>TRBV19|TRBJ1-3
ASSIKGTSGNTIY
>TRBV19|TRBJ1-1
ASSRAGRSNTEAF
>TRBV6-5|TRBJ2-2
ASSYGGYGELF
>TRBV12-3/TRBV12-4|TRBJ2-1
ASSLSGQRTYNEQF